This TCR beta chain is from a study of blood T cell repertoires in COVID-19. Study-level background: Both acute and convalescent COVID-19 samples were obtained from the United States, Italy and Spain.

The table lists this clone with a count of one. Sequenced by immunoSEQ multiplex PCR; TCRdb stores in-frame clones only, minus some. Here the sample spans approximately 100,000 clones, 85% being singletons. CDR3 length: 15 residues. V was trimmed by 6 bases and J by 0 bases, leaving 14 bases between them. CDR1 is MDHEN and CDR2 is SYDVKM in the germline V gene. This chain joins TRBV28 and TRBJ1-1; a possible D gene is TRBD1 (5 bases). This clonotype was sampled from a human donor in a cohort sampled during active COVID-19. The sequenced material came from peripheral blood. CDR3 nucleotide sequence: TGTGCCAGCAGACCCGGAGGGACGGTGAACACTGAAGCTTTCTTT. Encoded protein: CASRPGGTVNTEAFF.